The present T cell receptor (beta chain) was sequenced within a study of Graves' ophthalmopathy and Graves' hyperthyroidism (dated by TCRdb to 2016 to 2019). About the full investigation: Peripheral blood was collected at initial diagnosis, prior to any treatment. To tell Graves' ophthalmopathy apart from Graves' hyperthyroidism, and to predict which patients would progress to ophthalmopathy, the study relied on TCR beta repertoire signatures. In total, some 130 blood samples were TCR-sequenced: fewer than 50 ophthalmopathy, approximately 80 hyperthyroidism and some 17 hyperthyroidism-to-ophthalmopathy patients. To explore V-J signatures that distinguish ophthalmopathy from hyperthyroidism, a discovery set of 95 to 100 patients was enrolled, made up of more than 40 with ophthalmopathy and 55 to 65 with stable hyperthyroidism. For independent validation, a separate cohort was made up of 18 hyperthyroidism patients plus 17 patients who later progressed from hyperthyroidism to ophthalmopathy. In several hyperthyroidism patients, the T-cell repertoires found in thyroid tissue were compared with those found in blood. After sampling, hyperthyroidism patients received methimazole starting at 30 mg daily, and ophthalmopathy patients received high-dose intravenous methylprednisolone. The approximately 98 discovery patients were randomly divided into training and test sets at a 7:3 ratio. Study-level results and caveats: Among expanded thyroid clonotypes with frequency above 0.001, most also showed up in blood, which suggests that blood repertoires may reflect the thyroid immune response. In validation, the model predicted ophthalmopathy progression with about 64% sensitivity and 72.22% specificity; more than ten predicted patients were CT-confirmed with GO in a median of approximately 6.2 months. No statistical method was used to set the sample size in advance, and the investigators knew which group each participant was assigned to. In cross-validation, the 13-signature model distinguished ophthalmopathy from stable hyperthyroidism with 85% to 90% sensitivity and about 84% specificity, and in the test set the corresponding values were roughly 80% and 76%.

At the junction V is shortened by 3 bases and J by 9 bases, with 14 bases in between. From a lookup of the germline V gene (reference sequence), CDR1 and CDR2 are MNHEY and SMNVEV. From the cysteine up to the phenylalanine, the CDR3 has a length of 13 residues. Just the 39-base CDR3 DNA is kept, in frame starting at base 1. TCR beta CDR3 regions were amplified from RNA transcripts for repertoire sequencing. The first round was an RT-PCR using HTBI primers with the Qiagen OneStep RT-PCR kit, and this first round was followed by a second-round multiplex PCR, then size selection and purification. Libraries were sequenced paired-end with 100 bp reads on an Illumina HiSeq2000. On the study's bioinformatics: Reads were processed with SOAPnuke, discarding reads with adapters, uncalled bases, mean Phred below 15, or no exact constant-primer or identifier match. COPE v1.2.5 was used to merge the high-quality paired reads. Each unique nucleotide sequence was defined as a clonotype, and clonotypes were aligned to IMGT TRB V, D and J references with MiTCR v1.1. The analysis was limited to V-J combinations with a frequency above 0.0001, which together covered over 99% of the repertoires. For each V-J combination, a TCR clonal expansion and chaos score was defined as F50 clonal expansion divided by the chaos observed in the TCRdist matrix. Welch's t-statistics and random forest were used to reduce the features to 10 to 15 V-J combinations, which were then used as input to a naive Bayes classifier. The similarity between thyroid and blood repertoires was quantified using the Morisita-Horn index. TCRdb applied fastp at Q25 and MiXCR to the public reads, then kept only in-frame beta chains. Under each unique CDR3 protein, matching rows form one entry showing the most common genes and DNA. The V and J calls were determined by TCRdb, not by the authors. Within this sample are some 390,000 distinct CDR3 sequences, with about a sixth of them counted one time only. The top ten constitute approximately 1.4% of the sample.

Ophthalmopathy patients had moderately to severely active disease, Clinical Activity Score of at least 3, NOSPECS grade of at least 4, and disease duration under 3 months. Patients with other autoimmune diseases, uncontrolled infections, pregnancy or lactation were excluded. Diagnosis relied on clinical symptoms, serum thyroxine, TRAb, thyroid ultrasound and orbital computed tomography. Using Ficoll-Paque density gradient centrifugation, PBMCs were isolated from less than 13 ml of fresh peripheral blood. Trizol reagent was used to extract the total RNA, and its quality was then checked on an Agilent 2100 Bioanalyzer. This clonotype was counted ten times or more. What this receptor recognizes is not known. No qualities accompany the bases; no much larger clone lies one base away.

This receptor was identified in a woman in her late teens or twenties with Graves' ophthalmopathy. Donor details come from another sample of the same person, matched by shared clones. The sample consisted of peripheral blood. The chain joins TRBV27 to TRBJ2-5; a weak D assignment points to TRBD2 (5 bases agree). The CDR3 amino acid sequence is: CASSLTGNKPQYF. The sequenced DNA: TGTGCCAGCAGTTTGACGGGGAATAAGCCCCAGTACTTC.